This TCR beta chain was recovered during a study of blood T cell repertoires in COVID-19. Turning to the study itself: The origin of the acute and convalescent COVID-19 samples was the United States, Italy and Spain. The cDNA or gDNA used as material had been derived from T cells, B-cell-depleted T cells, or PBMCs.

Original methodology: Quantification of nucleated cells was approximated via reference gene primer amplification. Data came from immunoSEQ multiplex PCR; TCRdb stores just in-frame clones and leaves some out. Clone size and the V and J calls come from that table; the DNA yielded D and trimming. The sample yields about 75,000 clones, roughly 88% seen once. A single count supports this clone. The source material was peripheral blood. The receptor was derived from a human donor in a cohort sampled during active COVID-19.

CDR3 coding DNA: TGTGCCAGCAGCCAACCTCTTCTAGGGGGACTAGTCGGCAATGAGCAGTTCTTC. This gives the protein CASSQPLLGGLVGNEQFF. This chain links TRBV3-1 (or the pseudogene TRBV3-2) with TRBJ2-1; 8 bases line up with TRBD2. The germline gives CDR1 LGHDT, CDR2 YNNKEL (reference sequence). This CDR3 is built from 18 residues. V lost 2 bases to trimming and J lost 6 bases; unmatched junction nucleotides: 15.